The subject of this entry is one T cell receptor beta chain. Antigen: not known. The sample belongs to a study of cytomegalovirus exposure and HLA in healthy donors. Study outcomes and limitations: Highly shared variants forming one cluster were likely a sequencing artifact. Associated with cytomegalovirus, according to the listing, were around 170 TCR beta chains. In a later analysis, TCR beta V- and J-gene trimming was associated with a missense DCLRE1C variant. Reports showed the classifier diagnosing cytomegalovirus status with high specificity and sensitivity.

The CDR3 totals 13 residues. V lost 4 bases and J lost 10; bases outside the gene matches: 10. Germline V gives CDR1 SGHRS, CDR2 YFSETQ. 13 Jbeta primers and 60 Vbeta primers were used for the PCR. The data were produced by immunoSEQ multiplex PCR, yet TCRdb's version contains in-frame clones alone and is incomplete. Altogether roughly 200,000 clones are present, 80% being singletons, with the ten largest covering about 0.7%. The sequenced sample consisted of PBMCs. The chain has TRBV5-1 and TRBJ1-2; 7 bases match TRBD1. The origin of this receptor is a boy aged 10-17 years in good health and CMV-seronegative. CDR3 nucleotide sequence: TGCGCCAGCAGCGCGGCCGGGACAGAAGTCTACACCTTC. It codes for CASSAAGTEVYTF.